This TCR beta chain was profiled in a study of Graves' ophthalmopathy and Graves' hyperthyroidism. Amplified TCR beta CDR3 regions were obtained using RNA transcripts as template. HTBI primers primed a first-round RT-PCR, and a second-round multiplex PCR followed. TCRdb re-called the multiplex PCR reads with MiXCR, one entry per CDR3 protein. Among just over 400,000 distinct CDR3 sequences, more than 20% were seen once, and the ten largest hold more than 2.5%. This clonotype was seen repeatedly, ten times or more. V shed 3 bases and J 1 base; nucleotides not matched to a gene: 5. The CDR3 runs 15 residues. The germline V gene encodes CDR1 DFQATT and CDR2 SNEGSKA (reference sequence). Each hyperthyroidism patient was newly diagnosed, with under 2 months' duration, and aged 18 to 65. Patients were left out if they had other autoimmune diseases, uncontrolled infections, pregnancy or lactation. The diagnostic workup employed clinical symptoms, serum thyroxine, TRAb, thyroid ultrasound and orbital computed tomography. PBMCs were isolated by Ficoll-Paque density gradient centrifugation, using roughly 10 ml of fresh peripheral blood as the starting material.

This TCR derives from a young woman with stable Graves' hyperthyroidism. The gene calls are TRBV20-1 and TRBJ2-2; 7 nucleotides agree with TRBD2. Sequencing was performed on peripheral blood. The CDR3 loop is CSARPGRLNTGELFF. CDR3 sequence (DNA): TGCAGTGCTAGGCCCGGGAGGCTGAACACCGGGGAGCTGTTTTTT.